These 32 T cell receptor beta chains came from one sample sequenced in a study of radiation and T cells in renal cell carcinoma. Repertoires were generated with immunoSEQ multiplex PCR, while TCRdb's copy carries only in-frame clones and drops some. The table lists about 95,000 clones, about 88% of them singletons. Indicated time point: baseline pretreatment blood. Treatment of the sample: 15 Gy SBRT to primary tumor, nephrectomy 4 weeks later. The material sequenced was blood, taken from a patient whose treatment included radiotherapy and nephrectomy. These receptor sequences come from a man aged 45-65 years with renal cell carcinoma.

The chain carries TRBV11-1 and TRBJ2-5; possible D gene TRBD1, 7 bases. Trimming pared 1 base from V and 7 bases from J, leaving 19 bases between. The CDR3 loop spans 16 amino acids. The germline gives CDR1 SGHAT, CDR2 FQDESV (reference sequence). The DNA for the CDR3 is TGTGCCAGCAGCTTAGATGTAGGAGGGGGCCTCGGGACCCAGTACTTC. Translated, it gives CASSLDVGGGLGTQYF. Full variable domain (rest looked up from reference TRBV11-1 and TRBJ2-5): EAEVAQSPRYKITEKSQAVAFWCDPISGHATLYWYRQILGQGPELLVQFQDESVVDDSQLPKDRFSAERLKGVDSTLKIQPAELGDSAMYLCASSLDVGGGLGTQYFGPGTRLLVL.

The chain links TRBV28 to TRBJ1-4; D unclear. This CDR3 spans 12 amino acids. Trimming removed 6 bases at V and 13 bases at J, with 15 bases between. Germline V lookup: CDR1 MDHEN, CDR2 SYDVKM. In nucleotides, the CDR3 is TGTGCCAGCAGCCCAAATTACCTGGGACTGTTTTTT. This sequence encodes CASSPNYLGLFF.

CDR3 amino acids: CASSVNQFARLGNEQFF. CDR3 coding DNA: TGTGCCAGCAGCGTAAACCAATTCGCCCGGCTGGGGAATGAGCAGTTCTTC. The chain employs TRBV9 and TRBJ2-1; unclear D gene. The CDR3 covers 17 residues. In germline, CDR1 is SGDLS, CDR2 YYNGEE. Trimming cost V 1 base and J 7 bases, with 21 bases left between them.

CDR3 in amino acids: CASSSGETSTDTQYF. In nucleotides, the CDR3 is TGTGCCAGCAGTTCTGGAGAAACTAGCACAGATACGCAGTATTTT. This sequence joins TRBV27 and TRBJ2-3, with unresolved D. The V end lost 4 bases, the J end lost 0 bases, and 11 bases lay between the germline ends. The CDR3 is 15 amino acids. Germline V gene sequence: CDR1 MNHEY, CDR2 SMNVEV (reference sequence).

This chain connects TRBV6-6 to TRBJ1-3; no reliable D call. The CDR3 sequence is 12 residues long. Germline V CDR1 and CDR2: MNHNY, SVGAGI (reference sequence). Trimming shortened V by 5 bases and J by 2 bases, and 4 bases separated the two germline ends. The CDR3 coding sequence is TGTGCCAGCAGTGCAACTGGAAACACCATATATTTT. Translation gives CASSATGNTIYF.

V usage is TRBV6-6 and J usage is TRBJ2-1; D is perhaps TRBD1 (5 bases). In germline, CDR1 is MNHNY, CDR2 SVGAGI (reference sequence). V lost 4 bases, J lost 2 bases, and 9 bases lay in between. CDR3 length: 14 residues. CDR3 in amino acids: CASSSGQTYNEQFF. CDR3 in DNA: TGTGCCAGCAGTTCCGGACAAACCTACAATGAGCAGTTCTTC.

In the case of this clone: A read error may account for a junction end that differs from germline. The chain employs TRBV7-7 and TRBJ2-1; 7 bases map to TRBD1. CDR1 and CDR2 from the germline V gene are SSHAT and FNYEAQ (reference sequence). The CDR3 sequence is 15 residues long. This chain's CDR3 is CASSHQTGSYNEQFF. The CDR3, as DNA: TGTGCTAGCAGCCATCAGACAGGGTCCTACAATGAGCAGTTCTTC. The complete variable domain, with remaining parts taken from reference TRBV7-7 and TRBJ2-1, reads GAGVSQSPRYKVTKRGQDVTLRCDPISSHATLYWYQQALGQGPEFLTYFNYEAQPDKSGLPSDRFSAERPEGSISTLTIQRTEQRDSAMYRCASSHQTGSYNEQFFGPGTRLTVL.

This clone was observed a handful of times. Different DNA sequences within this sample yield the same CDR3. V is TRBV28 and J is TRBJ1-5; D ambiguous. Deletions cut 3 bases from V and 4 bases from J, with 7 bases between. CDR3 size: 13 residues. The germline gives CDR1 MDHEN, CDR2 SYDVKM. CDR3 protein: CASSLPGNQPQHF. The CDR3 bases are TGTGCCAGCAGTTTGCCCGGGAATCAGCCCCAGCATTTT.

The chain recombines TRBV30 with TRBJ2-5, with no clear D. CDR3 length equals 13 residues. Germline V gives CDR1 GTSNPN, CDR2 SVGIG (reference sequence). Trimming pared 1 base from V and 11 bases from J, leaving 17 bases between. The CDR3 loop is CAWSGLAGLGQYF. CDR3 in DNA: TGTGCCTGGAGTGGGCTGGCTGGGCTAGGGCAGTACTTC.

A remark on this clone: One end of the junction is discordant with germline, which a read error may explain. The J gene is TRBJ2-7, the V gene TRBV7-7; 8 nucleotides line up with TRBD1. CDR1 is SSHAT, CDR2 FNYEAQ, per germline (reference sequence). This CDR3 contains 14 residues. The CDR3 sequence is CASSLGTGGFEQYF. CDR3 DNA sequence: TGTGCTAGCAGCCTAGGGACAGGCGGATTCGAGCAGTACTTC.

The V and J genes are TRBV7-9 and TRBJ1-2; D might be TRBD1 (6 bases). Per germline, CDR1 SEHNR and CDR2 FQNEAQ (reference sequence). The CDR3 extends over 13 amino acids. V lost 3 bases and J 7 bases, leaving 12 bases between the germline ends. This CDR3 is CASSFGGQGGYTF. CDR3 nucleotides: TGTGCCAGCAGCTTCGGGGGGCAAGGTGGCTACACCTTC.

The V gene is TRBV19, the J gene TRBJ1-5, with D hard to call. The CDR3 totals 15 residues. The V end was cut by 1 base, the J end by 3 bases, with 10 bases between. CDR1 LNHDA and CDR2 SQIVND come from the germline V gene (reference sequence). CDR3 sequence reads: CASSIVRQFNQPQHF. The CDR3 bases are TGTGCCAGTAGTATAGTACGGCAGTTCAATCAGCCCCAGCATTTT.

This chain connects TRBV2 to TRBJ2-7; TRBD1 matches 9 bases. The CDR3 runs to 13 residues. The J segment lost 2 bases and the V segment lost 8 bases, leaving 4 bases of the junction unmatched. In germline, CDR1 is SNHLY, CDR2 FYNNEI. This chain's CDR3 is CASRDREPYEQYF. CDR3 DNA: TGTGCCAGCCGGGACAGGGAACCCTACGAGCAGTACTTC. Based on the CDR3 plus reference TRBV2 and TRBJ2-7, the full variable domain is EPEVTQTPSHQVTQMGQEVILRCVPISNHLYFYWYRQILGQKVEFLVSFYNNEISEKSEIFDDQFSVERPDGSNFTLKIRSTKLEDSAMYFCASRDREPYEQYFGPGTRLTVT.

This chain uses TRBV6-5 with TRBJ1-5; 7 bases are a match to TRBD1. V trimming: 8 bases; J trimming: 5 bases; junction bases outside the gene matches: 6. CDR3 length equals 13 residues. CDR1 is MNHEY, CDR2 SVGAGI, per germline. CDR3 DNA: TGTGCCAGCGCGTCGCAGGGGGATCAGCCCCAGCATTTT. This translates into CASASQGDQPQHF.

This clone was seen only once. CDR3 coding DNA: TGTGCCAGTAGTATCAGGAGGGGCAATCAGCCCCAGCATTTT. Translation gives CASSIRRGNQPQHF. This chain connects TRBV19 to TRBJ1-5; D call uncertain. CDR1 is LNHDA and CDR2 is SQIVND in the germline V gene (reference sequence). Between the trimmed V and J ends, which lost 3 bases and 2 bases, there was a span of 8 bases. The CDR3 extends over 14 amino acids.

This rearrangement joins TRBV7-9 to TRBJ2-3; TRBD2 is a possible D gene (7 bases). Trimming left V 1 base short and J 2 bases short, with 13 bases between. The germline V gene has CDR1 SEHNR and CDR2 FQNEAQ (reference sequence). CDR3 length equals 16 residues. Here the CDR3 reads CASSLGGGGPTDTQYF. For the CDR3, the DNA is TGTGCCAGCAGCTTAGGGGGAGGGGGGCCCACAGATACGCAGTATTTT.

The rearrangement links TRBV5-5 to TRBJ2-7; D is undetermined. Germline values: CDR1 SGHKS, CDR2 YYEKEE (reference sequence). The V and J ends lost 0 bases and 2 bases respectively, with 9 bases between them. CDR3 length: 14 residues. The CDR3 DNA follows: TGTGCCAGCAGCTTGGGGTCAGCGACCTACGAGCAGTACTTC. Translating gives CASSLGSATYEQYF.

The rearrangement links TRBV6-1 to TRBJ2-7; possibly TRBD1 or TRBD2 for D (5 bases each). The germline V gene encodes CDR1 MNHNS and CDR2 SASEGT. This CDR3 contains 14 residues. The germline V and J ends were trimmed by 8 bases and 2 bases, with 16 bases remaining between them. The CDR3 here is CASGEGPGTYEQYF. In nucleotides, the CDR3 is TGTGCCAGCGGAGAGGGGCCAGGGACCTACGAGCAGTACTTC.

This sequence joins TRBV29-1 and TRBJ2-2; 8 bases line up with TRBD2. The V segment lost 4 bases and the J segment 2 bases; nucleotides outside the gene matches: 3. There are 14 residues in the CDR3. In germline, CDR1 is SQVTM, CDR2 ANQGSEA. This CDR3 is CSVGTSLNTGELFF. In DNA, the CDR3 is TGCAGCGTTGGGACTAGCCTTAACACCGGGGAGCTGTTTTTT.

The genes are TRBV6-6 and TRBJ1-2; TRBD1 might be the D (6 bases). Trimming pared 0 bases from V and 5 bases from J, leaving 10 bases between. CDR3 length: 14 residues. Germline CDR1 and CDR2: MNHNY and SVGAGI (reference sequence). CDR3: CASSYSAGEYGYTF. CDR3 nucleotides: TGTGCCAGCAGTTACTCCGCAGGGGAATATGGCTACACCTTC.

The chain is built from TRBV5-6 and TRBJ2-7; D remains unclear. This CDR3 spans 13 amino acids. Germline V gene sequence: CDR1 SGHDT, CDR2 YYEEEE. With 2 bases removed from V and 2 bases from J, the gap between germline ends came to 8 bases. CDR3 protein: CASSFSRAYEQYF. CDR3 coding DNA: TGTGCCAGCAGCTTCAGTAGAGCCTACGAGCAGTACTTC.

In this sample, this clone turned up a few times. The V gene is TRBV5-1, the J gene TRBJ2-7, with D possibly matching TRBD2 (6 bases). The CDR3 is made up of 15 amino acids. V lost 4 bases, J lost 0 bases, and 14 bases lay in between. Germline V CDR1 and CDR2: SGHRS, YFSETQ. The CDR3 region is CASSQTSTSSYEQYF. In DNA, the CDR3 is TGCGCCAGCAGCCAAACTAGCACGAGCTCCTACGAGCAGTACTTC.

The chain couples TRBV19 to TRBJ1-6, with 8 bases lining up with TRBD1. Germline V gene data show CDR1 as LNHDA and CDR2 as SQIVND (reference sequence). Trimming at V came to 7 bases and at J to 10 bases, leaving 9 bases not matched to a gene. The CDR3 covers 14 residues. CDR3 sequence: CASTLDRGRSPLHF. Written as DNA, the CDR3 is TGTGCCAGTACCCTAGACAGGGGACGGTCACCCCTCCACTTT.

The CDR3 DNA follows: TGCGCCAGCAGTGAGTCAGGGGCCCACGAGCAGTACTTC. Amino acid sequence: CASSESGAHEQYF. The chain has TRBV10-2 and TRBJ2-7; D is perhaps TRBD1 (5 bases). CDR1 is WSHSY and CDR2 is SAAADI in the germline V gene. The CDR3 is 13 amino acids. Trimming took off 0 bases at V and 5 bases at J, with 8 bases between the two ends.

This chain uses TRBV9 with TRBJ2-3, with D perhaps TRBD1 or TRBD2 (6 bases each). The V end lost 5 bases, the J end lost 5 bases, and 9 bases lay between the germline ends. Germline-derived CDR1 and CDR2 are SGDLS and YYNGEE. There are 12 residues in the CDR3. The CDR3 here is CASRGGGDTQYF. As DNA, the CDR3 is TGTGCCAGCAGAGGAGGGGGAGATACGCAGTATTTT.

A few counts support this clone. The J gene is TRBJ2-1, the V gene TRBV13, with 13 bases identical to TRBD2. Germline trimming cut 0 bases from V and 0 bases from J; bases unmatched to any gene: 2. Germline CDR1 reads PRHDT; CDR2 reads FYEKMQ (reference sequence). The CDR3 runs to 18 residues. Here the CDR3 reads CASSLGGTSGDSYNEQFF. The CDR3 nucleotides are TGTGCCAGCAGCTTAGGGGGGACTAGCGGGGACTCCTACAATGAGCAGTTCTTC.

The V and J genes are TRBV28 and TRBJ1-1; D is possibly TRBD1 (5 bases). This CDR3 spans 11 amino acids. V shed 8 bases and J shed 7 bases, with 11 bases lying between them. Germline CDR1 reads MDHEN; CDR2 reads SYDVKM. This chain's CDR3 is CASDYRGEAFF. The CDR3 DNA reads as TGTGCCAGCGACTATAGGGGTGAAGCTTTCTTT.

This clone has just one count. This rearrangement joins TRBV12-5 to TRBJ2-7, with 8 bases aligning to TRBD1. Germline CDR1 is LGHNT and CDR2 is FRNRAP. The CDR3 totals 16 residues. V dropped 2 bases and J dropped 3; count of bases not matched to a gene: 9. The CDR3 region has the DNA TGTGCTAGTGGTTTGACGGGACAGGAAAAGGGCTACGAGCAGTACTTC. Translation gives CASGLTGQEKGYEQYF.

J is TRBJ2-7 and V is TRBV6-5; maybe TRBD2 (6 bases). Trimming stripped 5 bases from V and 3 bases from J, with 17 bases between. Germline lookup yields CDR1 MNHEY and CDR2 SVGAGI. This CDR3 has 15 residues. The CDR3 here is CASSRVGRGVYEQYF. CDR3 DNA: TGTGCCAGCAGTAGGGTCGGACGCGGGGTCTACGAGCAGTACTTC.

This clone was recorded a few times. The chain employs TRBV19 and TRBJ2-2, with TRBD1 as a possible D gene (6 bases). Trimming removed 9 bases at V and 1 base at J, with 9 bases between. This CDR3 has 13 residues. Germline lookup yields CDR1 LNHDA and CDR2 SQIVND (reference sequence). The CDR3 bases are TGTGCCAGCCTGACAGGGAACACCGGGGAGCTGTTTTTT. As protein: CASLTGNTGELFF.

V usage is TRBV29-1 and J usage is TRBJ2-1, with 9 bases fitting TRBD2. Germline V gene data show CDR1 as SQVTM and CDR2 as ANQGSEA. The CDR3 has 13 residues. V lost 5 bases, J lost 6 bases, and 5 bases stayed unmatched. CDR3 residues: CSVQRREGNEQFF. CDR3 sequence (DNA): TGCAGCGTTCAAAGGCGGGAGGGCAATGAGCAGTTCTTC.

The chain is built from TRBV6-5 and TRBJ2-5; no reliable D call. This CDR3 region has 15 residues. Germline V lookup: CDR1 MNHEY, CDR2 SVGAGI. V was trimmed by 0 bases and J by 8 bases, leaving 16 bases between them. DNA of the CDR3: TGTGCCAGCAGTTACTCTTGGATAGAGTCCTACACCCAGTACTTC. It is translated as CASSYSWIESYTQYF.